This T cell receptor (beta chain) was retrieved from a study of shared clonotypes between healthy human individuals. It was into CD45RA+ naive and CD45RA-negative memory subsets that the CD4+ cells were split. Profiling relied on immunoSEQ multiplex PCR, and the TCRdb table lists in-frame clones only, not all of them. Of 2 million to 3 million clones listed, roughly 93% were seen once; the top ten hold about 0.38%. A single count supports this clone. The V segment lost 5 bases and the J segment 3 bases; nucleotides outside the gene matches: 7. The CDR3 spans 15 residues. From germline, CDR1 is LNHDA and CDR2 SQIVND (reference sequence).

The V call is TRBV19, the J call TRBJ1-1; 9 nucleotides align to TRBD1. Sequencing was performed on naive CD4+ T cells from PBMCs. Subset denoted: CD45RA+ positively selected. The sequence came from a man younger than 35 in good health. Some clones in this sample may be carry-over from other donors' samples. The CDR3 coding sequence is TGTGCCAGTAGTCAAGGGACAGGGTTCGACACTGAAGCTTTCTTT. Translation: CASSQGTGFDTEAFF.